Listed here are 18 T cell receptor beta chains from one sample, sequenced in a study of blood T cell repertoires in COVID-19. Clones were read by immunoSEQ multiplex PCR, and TCRdb kept only the in-frame ones, dropping some. The sample includes roughly 86,000 clones, roughly 86% of them seen just once. Sequences were obtained from peripheral blood. The receptor source for this set is a human donor in a cohort sampled during active COVID-19.

The rearrangement joins TRBV18 to TRBJ2-2; D is undetermined. The V gene lost 6 bases and the J gene lost 3 bases, with 14 bases spanning the gap. CDR1 is KGHSH and CDR2 is LQKENI in the germline V gene. The CDR3 runs 15 residues. The CDR3 spells CASSPSRLDTGELFF. The CDR3 coding sequence is TGTGCCAGCTCGCCCTCTCGATTAGACACCGGGGAGCTGTTTTTT.

CDR3 protein: CSVSGLGRWEKTTQYF. CDR3 bases: TGCAGCGTTTCAGGGTTAGGGCGGTGGGAAAAAACGACCCAGTACTTC. The chain recombines TRBV29-1 with TRBJ2-5; D is possibly TRBD1 (5 bases). CDR1 and CDR2 (germline): SQVTM, ANQGSEA. The V gene lost 5 bases and the J gene lost 7 bases, with 26 bases spanning the gap. The CDR3 is made up of 16 amino acids. Full variable domain (rest looked up from reference TRBV29-1 and TRBJ2-5): SAVISQKPSRDICQRGTSLTIQCQVDSQVTMMFWYRQQPGQSLTLIATANQGSEATYESGFVIDKFPISRPNLTFSTLTVSNMSPEDSSIYLCSVSGLGRWEKTTQYFGPGTRLLVL.

The chain recombines TRBV7-9 with TRBJ1-6; D not resolved. The CDR3 consists of 13 residues. Deletions cut 3 bases from V and 10 bases from J, with 10 bases between. Germline lookup yields CDR1 SEHNR and CDR2 FQNEAQ (reference sequence). CDR3 in DNA: TGTGCCAGCAGCTTGACACCAAGCTCACCCCTCCACTTT. It translates to CASSLTPSSPLHF.

The rearrangement links TRBV19 to TRBJ1-1; unclear D gene. CDR1 is LNHDA, CDR2 SQIVND, per germline (reference sequence). This CDR3 spans 16 amino acids. V lost 6 bases to trimming and J lost 0 bases, with 17 bases between them. The CDR3 nucleotides are TGTGCCAGTAGGGCCACCCGACGGGTAATGAACACTGAAGCTTTCTTT. It translates to CASRATRRVMNTEAFF.

At least ten counts were recorded for this clone. V is TRBV6-6 and J is TRBJ1-2, with D perhaps TRBD1 (6 bases). V lost 2 bases, J lost 4 bases, and 14 bases lay in between. CDR1 and CDR2 from the germline V gene are MNHNY and SVGAGI (reference sequence). This CDR3 region has 15 residues. CDR3 residues: CASSYDRKVTYGYTF. In DNA form, the CDR3 reads TGTGCCAGCAGTTACGACAGGAAAGTCACCTATGGCTACACCTTC.

Only one count was recorded for this clone. The chain is built from TRBV28 and TRBJ1-2; D may be TRBD1 (6 bases). Germline CDR1 is MDHEN and CDR2 is SYDVKM. The CDR3 totals 16 residues. The V gene lost 8 bases and the J gene lost 7 bases, with 26 bases spanning the gap. Here the CDR3 DNA reads TGTGCCAGCGAACCCCAAGTGGGGGCCAGAGCTCGTGGCTACACCTTC. It codes for CASEPQVGARARGYTF.

The rearrangement links TRBV23-1 to TRBJ2-7; TRBD2 aligns across 7 bases. TRBV23-1 is known as an ORF, though its function is uncertain. The CDR3 contains 15 residues. V shed 4 bases and J 2 bases; nucleotides not matched to a gene: 8. In nucleotides, the CDR3 is TGCGCCAGCAGTCTATGTAGTGCGGGGGCCTACGAGCAGTACTTC. It yields the protein CASSLCSAGAYEQYF.

This chain's CDR3 is CASSLTAGRNNEQFF. The CDR3 nucleotides read TGTGCCAGCAGCTTAACAGCGGGGAGGAACAATGAGCAGTTCTTC. J is TRBJ2-1 and V is TRBV11-3; 7 bases fit TRBD2. V lost 2 bases, J lost 5 bases, and 6 bases stayed unmatched. The CDR3 sequence is 15 residues long. Germline V gene data show CDR1 as SGHNT and CDR2 as YENEEA. Variable domain in full (rest from reference TRBV11-3 and TRBJ2-1): EAGVVQSPRYKIIEKKQPVAFWCNPISGHNTLYWYLQNLGQGPELLIRYENEEAVDDSQLPKDRFSAERLKGVDSTLKIQPAELGDSAVYLCASSLTAGRNNEQFFGPGTRLTVL.

This CDR3 is CASSTPLQGGSYNEQFF. As DNA, the CDR3 is TGTGCCAGCAGTACCCCTTTACAGGGGGGTTCCTACAATGAGCAGTTCTTC. The J gene is TRBJ2-1, the V gene TRBV6-4; 8 bases agree with TRBD1. The CDR3 sequence is 17 residues long. J was trimmed by 1 base and V by 5 bases; bases with no gene match: 10. Germline CDR1 reads MRHNA; CDR2 reads SNTAGT.

The rearrangement links TRBV27 to TRBJ2-2, with D possibly matching TRBD1 (6 bases). Trimming took off 3 bases at V and 0 bases at J, with 8 bases between the two ends. This CDR3 region has 15 residues. CDR1 MNHEY and CDR2 SMNVEV come from the germline V gene (reference sequence). The CDR3 here is CASSFWGPNTGELFF. CDR3 nucleotide sequence: TGTGCCAGCAGTTTCTGGGGGCCGAACACCGGGGAGCTGTTTTTT.

The rearrangement uses TRBV3-1 (or the pseudogene TRBV3-2) and TRBJ2-7; D gene uncertain. CDR1 LGHDT and CDR2 YNNKEL come from the germline V gene (reference sequence). Trimming removed 0 bases at V and 0 bases at J, with 9 bases between. The CDR3 spans 15 residues. CDR3 sequence reads: CASSQDLTASYEQYF. The CDR3 region has the DNA TGTGCCAGCAGCCAAGATCTCACAGCCTCCTACGAGCAGTACTTC.

The chain combines TRBV5-6 with TRBJ1-2, with 9 bases aligning to TRBD1. CDR1 and CDR2 (germline): SGHDT, YYEEEE. V gave up 4 bases and J gave up 4 bases; unmatched junction bases: 5. CDR3 length: 14 amino acids. CDR3 sequence: CASSLLTGGYGYTF. In DNA, the CDR3 is TGTGCCAGCAGCCTGCTGACAGGGGGCTATGGCTACACCTTC.

The gene calls are TRBV7-9 and TRBJ1-5; weak D call: TRBD1 (5 bases). Germline V CDR1 and CDR2: SEHNR, FQNEAQ (reference sequence). The length of the CDR3 is 15 residues. The V and J ends lost 0 bases and 0 bases respectively, with 6 bases between them. The CDR3 DNA reads as TGTGCCAGCAGCTTAGCACAGGCTAGCAATCAGCCCCAGCATTTT. It yields the protein CASSLAQASNQPQHF.

V is TRBV14 and J is TRBJ1-1; tentatively, D is TRBD1 (6 bases). V was cut by 6 bases and J by 3 bases, with 11 bases left in between. The V gene's germline CDR1 is SGHDN and CDR2 FVKESK. The length of the CDR3 is 13 residues. CDR3 loop: CASSTGKYTEAFF. The CDR3 bases are TGTGCCAGCAGTACAGGGAAGTACACTGAAGCTTTCTTT. Full variable domain (rest looked up from reference TRBV14 and TRBJ1-1): EAGVTQFPSHSVIEKGQTVTLRCDPISGHDNLYWYRRVMGKEIKFLLHFVKESKQDESGMPNNRFLAERTGGTYSTLKVQPAELEDSGVYFCASSTGKYTEAFFGQGTRLTVV.

V usage is TRBV19 and J usage is TRBJ2-2; 11 bases agree with TRBD2. Germline assignment: CDR1 LNHDA and CDR2 SQIVND (reference sequence). This CDR3 is 18 amino acids long. The V gene end was trimmed by 4 bases and the J gene end by 0 bases; junction bases not matched to a gene: 7. The CDR3 DNA follows: TGTGCCAGTAGTACAAACCGGGGACTAGCGGCGAACACCGGGGAGCTGTTTTTT. Translating it yields CASSTNRGLAANTGELFF.

The chain recombines TRBV27 with TRBJ1-2; D might be TRBD1 (5 bases). Trimming removed 1 base from V and 7 bases from J, with 13 bases in between. This CDR3 is 14 amino acids long. Germline values: CDR1 MNHEY, CDR2 SMNVEV (reference sequence). The CDR3 loop reads CASSLYSREGGYTF. In DNA form, the CDR3 reads TGTGCCAGCAGTTTATATTCCAGGGAGGGTGGCTACACCTTC.

The rearrangement joins TRBV6-5 to TRBJ1-2, with D perhaps TRBD1 (6 bases). CDR1 is MNHEY, CDR2 SVGAGI, per germline. Deletions cut 6 bases from V and 4 bases from J, with 12 bases between. The CDR3 has 13 amino acids. CDR3 sequence reads: CASRSGTTYGYTF. DNA for the CDR3: TGTGCCAGCAGGAGCGGGACAACCTATGGCTACACCTTC.

CDR3 sequence: CASTPRDRSYMNTEAFF. The CDR3 nucleotides read TGTGCCAGTACTCCCCGGGACAGGAGTTACATGAACACTGAAGCTTTCTTT. The J gene is TRBJ1-1, the V gene TRBV19; 8 nucleotides line up with TRBD1. From germline, CDR1 is LNHDA and CDR2 SQIVND (reference sequence). The CDR3 is made up of 17 amino acids. The junction had 13 bases not matched to a gene; V was cut back by 7 bases and J by 0 bases. The full variable domain, with the rest looked up from reference TRBV19 and TRBJ1-1, is DGGITQSPKYLFRKEGQNVTLSCEQNLNHDAMYWYRQDPGQGLRLIYYSQIVNDFQKGDIAEGYSVSREKKESFPLTVTSAQKNPTAFYLCASTPRDRSYMNTEAFFGQGTRLTVV.